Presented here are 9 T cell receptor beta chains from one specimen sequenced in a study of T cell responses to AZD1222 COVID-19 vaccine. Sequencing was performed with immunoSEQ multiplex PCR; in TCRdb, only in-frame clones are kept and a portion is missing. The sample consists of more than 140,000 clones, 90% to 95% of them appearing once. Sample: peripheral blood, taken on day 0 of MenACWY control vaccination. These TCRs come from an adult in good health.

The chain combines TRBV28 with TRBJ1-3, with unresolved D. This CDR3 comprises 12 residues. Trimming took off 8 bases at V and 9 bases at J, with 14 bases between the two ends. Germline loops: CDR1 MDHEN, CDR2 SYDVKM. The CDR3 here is CASCPLVGTIYF. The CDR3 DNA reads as TGTGCCAGCTGCCCCCTTGTTGGCACCATATATTTT.

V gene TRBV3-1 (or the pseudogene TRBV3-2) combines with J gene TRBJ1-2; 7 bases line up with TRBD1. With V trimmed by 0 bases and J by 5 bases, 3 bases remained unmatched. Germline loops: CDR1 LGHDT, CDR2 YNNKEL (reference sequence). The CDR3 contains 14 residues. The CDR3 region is CASSQEGTVYGYTF. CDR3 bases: TGTGCCAGCAGCCAAGAGGGGACAGTATATGGCTACACCTTC.

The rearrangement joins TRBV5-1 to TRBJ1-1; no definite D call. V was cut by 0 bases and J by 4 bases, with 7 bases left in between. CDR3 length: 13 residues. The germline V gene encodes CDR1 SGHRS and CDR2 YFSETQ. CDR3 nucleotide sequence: TGCGCCAGCAGCTTGGCCGAGCCCACTGAAGCTTTCTTT. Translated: CASSLAEPTEAFF.

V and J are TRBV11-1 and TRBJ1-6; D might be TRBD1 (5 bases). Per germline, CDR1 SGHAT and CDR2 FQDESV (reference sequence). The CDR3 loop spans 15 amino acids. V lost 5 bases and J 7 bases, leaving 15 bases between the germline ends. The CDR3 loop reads CASSERRQQNSPLHF. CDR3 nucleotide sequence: TGTGCCAGCAGCGAAAGAAGACAGCAAAATTCACCCCTCCACTTT.

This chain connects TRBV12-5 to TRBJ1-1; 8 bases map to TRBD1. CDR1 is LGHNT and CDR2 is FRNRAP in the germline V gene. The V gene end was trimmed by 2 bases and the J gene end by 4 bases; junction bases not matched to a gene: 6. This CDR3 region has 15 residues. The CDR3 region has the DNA TGTGCTAGTGGTTTGTACAGGGGGGATAGCACTGAAGCTTTCTTT. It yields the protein CASGLYRGDSTEAFF.

This CDR3 reads CASSARDRGIDGYTF. In nucleotides, the CDR3 is TGTGCCAGCAGCGCCCGGGACAGGGGGATCGATGGCTACACCTTC. The chain combines TRBV7-8 with TRBJ1-2; 11 bases map to TRBD1. The CDR3 totals 15 residues. Losses at the gene ends were 5 bases for V and 6 bases for J; bases not matched to a gene: 8. Germline V gene data show CDR1 as SGHVS and CDR2 as FQNEAQ.

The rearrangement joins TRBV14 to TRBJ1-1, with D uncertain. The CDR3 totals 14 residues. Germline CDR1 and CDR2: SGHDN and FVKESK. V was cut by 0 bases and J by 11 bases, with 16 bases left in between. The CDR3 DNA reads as TGTGCCAGCAGCCAAGATCGACGAATACGGGGTGCTTTCTTT. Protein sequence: CASSQDRRIRGAFF.

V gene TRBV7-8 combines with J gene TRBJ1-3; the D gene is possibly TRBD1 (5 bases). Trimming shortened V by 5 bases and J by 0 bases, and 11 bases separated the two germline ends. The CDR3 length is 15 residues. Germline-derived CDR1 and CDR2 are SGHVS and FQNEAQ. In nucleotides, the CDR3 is TGTGCCAGCAGCCACAGGTGGGCCTCTGGAAACACCATATATTTT. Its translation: CASSHRWASGNTIYF.

CDR3 nucleotides: TGCGCCAGCAGCCCACCGAGGGTCACTGAAGCTTTCTTT. Translated: CASSPPRVTEAFF. This chain uses TRBV5-1 with TRBJ1-1, with D unclear. V lost 4 bases to trimming and J lost 4 bases, with 11 bases between them. The CDR3 is 13 amino acids. CDR1 SGHRS and CDR2 YFSETQ come from the germline V gene.